A selection of T cell receptor beta chains follows, all from one sample in a study of T cells in Graves' hyperthyroidism and ophthalmopathy. TCRdb redid the calling of the multiplex PCR reads with MiXCR, one entry per CDR3 protein. In the table there are approximately 410,000 distinct CDR3 sequences, roughly 15% of which are singletons. The sample consisted of blood. Receptor source: a man younger than 35 with Graves' ophthalmopathy. The CDR3 runs from the conserved cysteine through the conserved F or W. The D gene is left open where the match is weak. Size is stated for part of the rows, as once, few or many counts, or as a class when the clone is expanded.

d_gene,abundance,v_gene,j_gene,CDR3aa,CDR3nt
.,few,TRBV19,TRBJ2-3,CASSIEPNTDTQYF,TGTGCCAGTAGTATAGAACCCAACACAGATACGCAGTATTTT
.,many,TRBV6-1,TRBJ2-7,CASSLQPYSYEQYF,TGTGCCAGCAGTCTCCAGCCCTACTCCTACGAGCAGTACTTC
TRBD2,many,TRBV6-2/TRBV6-3,TRBJ2-1,CASRLLAGGIAYNEQFF,TGTGCCAGCAGATTACTAGCGGGAGGGATCGCCTACAATGAGCAGTTCTTC
.,many,TRBV2,TRBJ2-2,CASNLGGELFF,TGTGCCAGCAATCTTGGCGGGGAGCTGTTTTTT
.,many,TRBV18,TRBJ2-2,CASSPLAAGELFF,TGTGCCAGCTCACCACTGGCGGCCGGGGAGCTGTTTTTT
TRBD2,many,TRBV20-1,TRBJ2-7,CSASGGALGEQYF,TGCAGTGCTAGCGGGGGGGCATTGGGCGAGCAGTACTTC
TRBD1,many,TRBV7-2,TRBJ2-7,CASSFGTGGMEQYF,TGTGCCAGCAGCTTCGGGACAGGGGGCATGGAGCAGTACTTC
TRBD2,many,TRBV20-1,TRBJ2-1,CSARVSGKGDEQFF,TGCAGTGCTAGAGTTAGCGGGAAGGGCGATGAGCAGTTCTTC
.,.,TRBV10-3,TRBJ1-2,CAISESIQGLYGYTF,TGTGCCATCAGTGAGTCGATTCAGGGCCTCTATGGCTACACCTTC
.,many,TRBV30,TRBJ2-1,CAWSVPGRHTNEQFF,TGTGCCTGGAGTGTCCCCGGACGGCATACAAATGAGCAGTTCTTC
.,many,TRBV19,TRBJ2-3,CASSISGTRTDTQYF,TGTGCCAGTAGTATTTCGGGGACCCGCACAGATACGCAGTATTTT
.,many,TRBV7-2,TRBJ1-2,CASSLVGYMESYTF,TGTGCCAGCAGCTTAGTAGGGTATATGGAGAGCTACACCTTC
.,many,TRBV20-1,TRBJ2-7,CSAKTRASYEQYF,TGCAGTGCTAAGACAAGGGCTTCCTACGAGCAGTACTTC
.,many,TRBV29-1,TRBJ2-1,CSVENWVPSNEQFF,TGCAGCGTTGAAAACTGGGTTCCCAGCAATGAGCAGTTCTTC